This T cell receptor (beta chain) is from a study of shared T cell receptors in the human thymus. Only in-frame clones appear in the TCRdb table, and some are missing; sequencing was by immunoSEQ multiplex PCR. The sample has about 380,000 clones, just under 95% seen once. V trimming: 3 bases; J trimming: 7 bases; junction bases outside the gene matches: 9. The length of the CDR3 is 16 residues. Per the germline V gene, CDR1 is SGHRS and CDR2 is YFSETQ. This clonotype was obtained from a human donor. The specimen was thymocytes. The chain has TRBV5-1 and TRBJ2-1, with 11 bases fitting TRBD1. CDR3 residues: CASSSVLDRGRNEQFF. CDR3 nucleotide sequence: TGCGCCAGCAGCTCCGTCCTGGACAGGGGGCGAAATGAGCAGTTCTTC.